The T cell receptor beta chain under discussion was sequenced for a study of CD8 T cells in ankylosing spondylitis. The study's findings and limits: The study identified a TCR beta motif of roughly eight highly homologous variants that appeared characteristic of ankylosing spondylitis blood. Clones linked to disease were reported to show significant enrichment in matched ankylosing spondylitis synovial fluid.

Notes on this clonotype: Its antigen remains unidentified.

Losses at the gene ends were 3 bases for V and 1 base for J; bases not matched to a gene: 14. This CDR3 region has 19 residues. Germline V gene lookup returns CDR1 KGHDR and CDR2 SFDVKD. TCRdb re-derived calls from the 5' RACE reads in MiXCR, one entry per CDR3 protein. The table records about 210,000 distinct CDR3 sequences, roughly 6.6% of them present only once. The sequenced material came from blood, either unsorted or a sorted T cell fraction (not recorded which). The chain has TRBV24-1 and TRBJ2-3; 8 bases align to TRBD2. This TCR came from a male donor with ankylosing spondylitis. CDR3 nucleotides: TGTGCCACCAGTGATACCGGGACTAGGACATGGCGCGGCACAGATACGCAGTATTTT. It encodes CATSDTGTRTWRGTDTQYF.